The 9 T cell receptor beta chains below were found in one sample sequenced in a study of CXCR3-negative and CXCR3-positive naive CD8 T cells. Whole-study results and caveats: Comparison of naive cells showed more hydrophobic TRB CDR3s in CXCR3-positive than in CXCR3-negative naive cells.

No antigen is known for these receptors. The libraries of TRB cDNA were constructed through 5' RACE using UMI labels. TCRdb re-called the 5' RACE reads; one entry per CDR3 protein, DNA not given. In all, the sample yields some 120,000 distinct CDR3 sequences. The sample comprised naive CXCR3+ CD8+ T cells from blood. As to subset: CD45RO-CCR7+CD27+CD95- naive CD8+ T cells expressing CXCR3 (TNR3+). These TCRs come from a human donor in good health. Some clones in this sample may be carry-over from other donors' samples.

The chain joins TRBV28 to TRBJ2-5. This CDR3 has 16 amino acids. Per germline, CDR1 MDHEN and CDR2 SYDVKM. The CDR3 spells CASSPTGQKYQETQYF.

V usage is TRBV12-3 or TRBV12-4 and J usage is TRBJ2-7. The CDR3 consists of 12 residues. CDR3: CASSLGRWEQYF.

V usage is TRBV6-6 and J usage is TRBJ2-5. The CDR3 spans 14 residues. Germline-derived CDR1 and CDR2 are MNHNY and SVGAGI (reference sequence). CDR3 sequence: CASSYFSGQETQYF.

V and J are TRBV7-4 and TRBJ2-1; the TCRdb D gene call, TRBD2, has no DNA to confirm it. The CDR3 runs to 17 residues. Germline CDR1 SGHVT, CDR2 SQSDAQ. The CDR3 here is CASSLVARLAGVSEQFF.

This rearrangement joins TRBV29-1 to TRBJ2-3; TCRdb outputs TRBD1, but without DNA this stays unchecked. Germline CDR1 and CDR2: SQVTM and ANQGSEA. There are 15 residues in the CDR3. CDR3 sequence: CSVLVLDRAPDTQYF.

This sequence joins TRBV6-5 and TRBJ2-7; there is no DNA to check the TCRdb D call of TRBD1. Germline V gene lookup returns CDR1 MNHEY and CDR2 SVGAGI. The CDR3 is 12 residues long. CDR3 sequence reads: CASTGGAYEQYF.

This chain uses TRBV19 with TRBJ1-1. The germline V gene encodes CDR1 LNHDA and CDR2 SQIVND (reference sequence). The CDR3 spans 11 residues. The CDR3 reads CASRENGEAFF. The whole variable domain, filled in from reference TRBV19 and TRBJ1-1, reads DGGITQSPKYLFRKEGQNVTLSCEQNLNHDAMYWYRQDPGQGLRLIYYSQIVNDFQKGDIAEGYSVSREKKESFPLTVTSAQKNPTAFYLCASRENGEAFFGQGTRLTVV.

The J gene is TRBJ2-7, the V gene TRBV29-1. In germline, CDR1 is SQVTM, CDR2 ANQGSEA. This CDR3 has 12 amino acids. CDR3 sequence: CSAVVENYEQYF.

The J gene is TRBJ2-7, the V gene TRBV5-1. Germline-derived CDR1 and CDR2 are SGHRS and YFSETQ. The CDR3 extends over 14 amino acids. This CDR3 reads CASSLEYTSYEQYF.